The rows below give T cell receptor beta chains drawn from one sample of a study of T cell changes during pregnancy in multiple sclerosis. The method was immunoSEQ multiplex PCR; TCRdb's version includes in-frame clones alone and lacks a portion of them. Among about 22,000 clones listed, approximately 91% were seen once. The sample in question was CD4+ T cells from peripheral blood mononuclear cells, obtained after pregnancy. The receptors here all came from a female donor in good health, enrolled as a control in a pregnancy study. Both conserved end residues are part of each CDR3. Fields, in order: V gene, J gene, D gene, clone size, CDR3 protein, CDR3 DNA. The D gene is left open where the match is weak. Expanded clones are given a class, and other clones once, few, many or no size at all.

>TRBV10-3|TRBJ1-5|TRBD1|NA
CAIRNDRGRQPQHF
TGTGCCATCAGGAACGACAGGGGACGTCAGCCCCAGCATTTT
>TRBV5-6|TRBJ1-1|NA|once
CASSLDRGSTEAFF
TGTGCCAGCAGCTTAGACCGGGGGTCCACTGAAGCTTTCTTT
>TRBV2|TRBJ2-5|NA|NA
CASSRYQETQYF
TGTGCCAGCAGCCGGTACCAAGAGACCCAGTACTTC
>TRBV18|TRBJ2-2|TRBD1|NA
CASSLSGTGNTGELFF
TGTGCCAGCTCACTATCCGGGACAGGAAACACCGGGGAGCTGTTTTTT
>TRBV30|TRBJ2-7|NA|NA
CAWSSRGAQYF
TGTGCCTGGTCCTCCAGGGGGGCGCAGTACTTC
>TRBV7-2|TRBJ1-2|NA|NA
CASSWGWGGRGGYTF
TGTGCCAGCAGCTGGGGGTGGGGGGGGCGCGGTGGCTACACCTTC
>TRBV9|TRBJ2-5|NA|NA
CASSVATGVGRETQYF
TGTGCCAGCAGCGTAGCTACAGGTGTCGGCCGAGAGACCCAGTACTTC
>TRBV6-5|TRBJ2-2|TRBD2|NA
CASSFAGGGTGELFF
TGTGCCAGCAGTTTTGCGGGAGGAGGTACCGGGGAGCTGTTTTTT
>TRBV28|TRBJ1-2|TRBD1|NA
CASSTGINYGYTF
TGTGCCAGCTCGACAGGGATTAACTATGGCTACACCTTC
>TRBV28|TRBJ2-7|NA|few
CASSSSSGTLYEQYF
TGTGCCAGCAGTTCCTCCTCCGGGACTCTCTACGAGCAGTACTTC
>TRBV11-2|TRBJ2-7|TRBD1|NA
CASSSPRDRVIYEQYF
TGTGCCAGCAGCTCACCCCGGGACAGGGTTATCTACGAGCAGTACTTC
>TRBV18|TRBJ2-1|TRBD2|NA
CASSPLFGTSGSGEQFF
TGTGCCAGCTCACCATTGTTTGGGACTAGCGGGTCTGGTGAGCAGTTCTTC
>TRBV6-6|TRBJ2-5|TRBD2|NA
CASSYSVTSGSETQYF
TGTGCCAGCAGTTACTCCGTGACTAGCGGGAGCGAGACCCAGTACTTC
>TRBV5-6|TRBJ2-1|TRBD2|NA
CASNSHEPGLAYNEQFF
TGTGCCAGCAACTCCCATGAACCGGGACTAGCGTACAATGAGCAGTTCTTC
>TRBV9|TRBJ2-2|TRBD1|NA
CASSVELRPQGGGELFF
TGTGCCAGCAGCGTAGAGCTGAGACCACAGGGGGGCGGGGAGCTGTTTTTT
>TRBV10-3|TRBJ2-7|TRBD2|NA
CAISRTSGDTYEQYF
TGTGCCATCAGCCGGACTAGCGGTGACACCTACGAGCAGTACTTC
>TRBV30|TRBJ2-2|NA|NA
CAWNFAGELFF
TGTGCCTGGAATTTCGCCGGGGAGCTGTTTTTT
>TRBV7-9|TRBJ1-2|TRBD1|NA
CASSLGQGPNYGYTF
TGTGCCAGCAGCTTAGGACAGGGACCTAACTATGGCTACACCTTC
>TRBV5-6|TRBJ1-2|TRBD1|NA
CASSFQGAVDGYTF
TGTGCCAGCAGCTTCCAGGGGGCGGTGGATGGCTACACCTTC
>TRBV4-1|TRBJ2-3|NA|NA
CASSLGFAGGLSTDTQYF
TGCGCCAGCAGCCTAGGATTCGCGGGCGGTTTGAGCACAGATACGCAGTATTTT
>TRBV7-9|TRBJ2-5|TRBD1|once
CASSHRGQETQYF
TGTGCCAGCAGCCACAGGGGCCAAGAGACCCAGTACTTC
>TRBV2|TRBJ2-3|TRBD2|NA
CASSATSEATLDTQYF
TGTGCCAGCAGCGCGACTAGCGAAGCCACGTTAGATACGCAGTATTTT
>TRBV7-2|TRBJ2-3|TRBD2|NA
CASSLVGLAVTDTQYF
TGTGCCAGCAGCTTAGTGGGCCTAGCGGTCACAGATACGCAGTATTTT
>TRBV10-3|TRBJ2-5|TRBD2|NA
CAISLQAGAETQYF
TGTGCCATCAGTCTCCAAGCGGGAGCTGAGACCCAGTACTTC
>TRBV29-1|TRBJ1-1|NA|few
CSVQIVGDTEAFF
TGCAGCGTTCAGATCGTAGGGGACACTGAAGCTTTCTTT
>TRBV20-1|TRBJ2-7|NA|NA
CSASHSYEQYF
TGCAGTGCTAGCCACAGCTACGAGCAGTACTTC
>TRBV7-3|TRBJ2-3|TRBD2|NA
CASSFGLASTDTQYF
TGTGCCAGCAGCTTTGGACTAGCCTCGACAGATACGCAGTATTTT
>TRBV27|TRBJ2-3|TRBD2|NA
CASSLAAGGGGTQYF
TGTGCCAGCAGTCTCGCAGCGGGAGGAGGGGGGACGCAGTATTTT
>TRBV27|TRBJ2-4|NA|NA
CASSFQGIGAKNIQYF
TGTGCCAGCAGTTTTCAGGGGATTGGGGCCAAAAACATTCAGTACTTC
>TRBV28|TRBJ1-5|NA|NA
CASSLLSGENQPQHF
TGTGCCAGCAGTTTACTATCGGGGGAGAATCAGCCCCAGCATTTT
>TRBV14|TRBJ2-5|NA|NA
CASSQGARSETQYF
TGTGCCAGCAGCCAAGGGGCCCGGTCGGAGACCCAGTACTTC
>TRBV15|TRBJ2-3|NA|few
CATSSGREFPADTQYF
TGTGCCACCAGCAGTGGTCGGGAGTTCCCCGCAGATACGCAGTATTTT
>TRBV6-4|TRBJ2-1|TRBD2|NA
CASRPSGGSEAEQFF
TGTGCCAGCAGACCAAGCGGGGGGTCGGAGGCTGAGCAGTTCTTC
>TRBV4-1|TRBJ2-7|TRBD2|NA
CASSQPGLRAGYSSYEQYF
TGCGCCAGCAGCCAACCGGGACTACGAGCGGGATATAGCTCCTACGAGCAGTACTTC
>TRBV10-3|TRBJ1-1|NA|once
CAISDQGEAFF
TGTGCCATCAGTGATCAGGGGGAAGCTTTCTTT
>TRBV5-1|TRBJ2-5|NA|NA
CASSTGQPGREVQYF
TGCGCCAGCAGCACTGGACAGCCCGGACGAGAGGTCCAGTACTTC
>TRBV9|TRBJ2-5|TRBD2|NA
CASSVKTSGGPPWTQYF
TGTGCCAGCAGCGTCAAAACTAGCGGGGGGCCCCCTTGGACCCAGTACTTC
>TRBV27|TRBJ2-6|NA|NA
CASSSLQVNSGANVLTF
TGTGCCAGCAGTTCCTTACAGGTAAACTCTGGGGCCAACGTCCTGACTTTC
>TRBV7-8|TRBJ2-2|TRBD1|NA
CASSPGDRSTGELFF
TGTGCCAGCAGCCCCGGGGACAGGTCCACCGGGGAGCTGTTTTTT
>TRBV30|TRBJ1-1|TRBD1|few
CASRGQGSTEAFF
TGTGCCTCCCGGGGACAGGGTTCCACTGAAGCTTTCTTT
>TRBV15|TRBJ2-7|TRBD2|NA
CATSRDLAGGRSFYEQYF
TGTGCCACCAGCAGAGACCTAGCGGGGGGCCGATCCTTCTACGAGCAGTACTTC
>TRBV19|TRBJ1-2|TRBD1|NA
CASTRTGGSYGYTF
TGTGCCAGTACCAGGACAGGGGGCAGCTATGGCTACACCTTC
>TRBV4-2|TRBJ2-7|TRBD2|NA
CASSQDLVSLSGKYEQYF
TGTGCCAGCAGCCAAGATCTAGTCTCACTAAGCGGGAAATACGAGCAGTACTTC
>TRBV7-8|TRBJ2-7|TRBD2|NA
CASSLARGNSYEQYF
TGTGCCAGCAGCTTAGCGCGGGGGAATTCCTACGAGCAGTACTTC
>TRBV7-3|TRBJ2-1|NA|NA
CASSLLFSHNEQFF
TGTGCCAGCAGCTTATTGTTCAGTCACAATGAGCAGTTCTTC
>TRBV6-6|TRBJ2-1|TRBD2|NA
CASRTRTSGYNEQFF
TGTGCCAGCAGAACCCGGACTAGCGGATACAATGAGCAGTTCTTC
>TRBV14|TRBJ1-5|NA|NA
CASSPYSGGPQHF
TGTGCCAGCAGCCCCTATTCGGGGGGTCCCCAGCATTTT
>TRBV12-5|TRBJ2-1|NA|NA
CASIKRGAGQSVPNEQFF
TGTGCTAGTATCAAACGGGGGGCAGGCCAAAGTGTACCCAATGAGCAGTTCTTC
>TRBV7-2|TRBJ2-5|NA|NA
CASSSQGQETQYF
TGTGCCAGCAGCTCGCAGGGGCAAGAGACCCAGTACTTC
>TRBV19|TRBJ2-1|TRBD2|NA
CASSTRTRLAGAYNEQFF
TGTGCCAGTAGTACTCGCACTAGACTAGCGGGAGCCTACAATGAGCAGTTCTTC
>TRBV4-2|TRBJ2-2|NA|NA
CASSQESRGMTGELFF
TGTGCCAGCAGCCAAGAATCCAGGGGAATGACCGGGGAGCTGTTTTTT
>TRBV9|TRBJ2-5|NA|NA
CASSVDGLPGETQYF
TGTGCCAGCAGCGTAGATGGACTACCTGGCGAGACCCAGTACTTC
>TRBV4-3|TRBJ1-5|NA|NA
CASSQELLLGGANQPQHF
TGCGCCAGCAGCCAAGAGCTATTATTAGGAGGGGCCAATCAGCCCCAGCATTTT
>TRBV14|TRBJ2-2|NA|NA
CASSQFSVGELFF
TGTGCCAGCAGCCAATTCTCGGTTGGGGAGCTGTTTTTT
>TRBV10-3|TRBJ1-2|NA|NA
CAISIYTGGRVYGYTF
TGTGCCATCAGTATTTATACGGGGGGGCGAGTCTATGGCTACACCTTC